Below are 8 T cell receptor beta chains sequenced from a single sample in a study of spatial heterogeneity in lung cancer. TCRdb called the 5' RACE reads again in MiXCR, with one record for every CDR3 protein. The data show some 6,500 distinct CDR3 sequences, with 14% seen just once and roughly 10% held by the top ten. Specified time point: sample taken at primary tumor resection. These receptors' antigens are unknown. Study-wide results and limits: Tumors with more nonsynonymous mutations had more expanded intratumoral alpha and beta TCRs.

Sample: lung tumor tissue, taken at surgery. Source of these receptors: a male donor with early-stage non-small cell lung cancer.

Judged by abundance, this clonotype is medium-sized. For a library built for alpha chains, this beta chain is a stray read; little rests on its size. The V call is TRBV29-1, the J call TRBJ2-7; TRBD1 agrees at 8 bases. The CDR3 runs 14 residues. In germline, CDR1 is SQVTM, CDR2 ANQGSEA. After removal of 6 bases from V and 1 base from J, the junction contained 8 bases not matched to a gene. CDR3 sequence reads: CSVETGVGSYEQYF. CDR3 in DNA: TGCAGCGTAGAGACAGGGGTGGGATCCTACGAGCAGTACTTC.

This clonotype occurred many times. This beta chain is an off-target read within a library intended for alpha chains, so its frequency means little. The CDR3 bases are TGTGCCAGTAGTCACCGGTCAGACAGGGCTGGTGGCGAGCAGTACTTC. Translation gives CASSHRSDRAGGEQYF. The chain employs TRBV19 and TRBJ2-7; 7 nucleotides line up with TRBD1. CDR1 LNHDA and CDR2 SQIVND come from the germline V gene (reference sequence). Germline trimming cut 5 bases from V and 6 bases from J; bases unmatched to any gene: 16. The CDR3 extends over 16 amino acids.

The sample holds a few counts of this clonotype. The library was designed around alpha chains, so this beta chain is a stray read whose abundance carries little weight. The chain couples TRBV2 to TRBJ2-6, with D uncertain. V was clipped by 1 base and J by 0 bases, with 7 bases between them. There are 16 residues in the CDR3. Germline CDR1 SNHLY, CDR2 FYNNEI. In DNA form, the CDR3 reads TGTGCCAGCAGTGAAGACGGTTACTCTGGGGCCAACGTCCTGACTTTC. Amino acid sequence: CASSEDGYSGANVLTF.

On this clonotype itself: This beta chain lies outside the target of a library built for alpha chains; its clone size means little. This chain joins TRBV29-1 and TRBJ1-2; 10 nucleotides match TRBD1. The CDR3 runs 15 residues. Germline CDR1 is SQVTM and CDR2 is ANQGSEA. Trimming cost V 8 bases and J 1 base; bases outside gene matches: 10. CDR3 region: CSSLARDRGNYGYTF. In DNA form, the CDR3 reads TGCAGCTCCCTGGCCCGGGACAGGGGTAACTATGGCTACACCTTC. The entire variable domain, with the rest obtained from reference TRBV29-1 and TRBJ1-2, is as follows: SAVISQKPSRDICQRGTSLTIQCQVDSQVTMMFWYRQQPGQSLTLIATANQGSEATYESGFVIDKFPISRPNLTFSTLTVSNMSPEDSSIYLCSSLARDRGNYGYTFGSGTRLTVV.

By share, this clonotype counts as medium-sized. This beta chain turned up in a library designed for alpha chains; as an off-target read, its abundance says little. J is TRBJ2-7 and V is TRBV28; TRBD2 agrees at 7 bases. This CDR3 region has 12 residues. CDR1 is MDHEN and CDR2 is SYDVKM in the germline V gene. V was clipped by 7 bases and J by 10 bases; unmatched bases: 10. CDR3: CASTPPRGKQYF. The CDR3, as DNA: TGTGCCAGCACCCCACCGCGGGGGAAACAGTACTTC.

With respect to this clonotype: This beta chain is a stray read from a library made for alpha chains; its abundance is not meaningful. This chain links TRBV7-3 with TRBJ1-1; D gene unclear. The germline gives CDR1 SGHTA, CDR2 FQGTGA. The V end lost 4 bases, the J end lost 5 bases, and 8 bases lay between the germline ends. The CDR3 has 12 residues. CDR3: CASSSTGTEAFF. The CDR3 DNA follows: TGTGCCAGCAGCTCCACGGGTACTGAAGCTTTCTTT.

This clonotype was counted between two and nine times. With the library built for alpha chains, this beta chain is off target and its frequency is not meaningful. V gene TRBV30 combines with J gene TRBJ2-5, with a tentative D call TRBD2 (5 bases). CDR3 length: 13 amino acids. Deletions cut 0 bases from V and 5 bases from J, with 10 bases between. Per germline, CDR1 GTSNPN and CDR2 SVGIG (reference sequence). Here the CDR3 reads CAWSVRGRETQYF. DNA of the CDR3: TGTGCCTGGAGTGTTCGGGGAAGGGAGACCCAGTACTTC.

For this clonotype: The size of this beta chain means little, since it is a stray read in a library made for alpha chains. In nucleotides, the CDR3 is TGTGCCAGCAGCTTCGCGGCGGGACAGGGAATTCAGTACTTC. Translating it yields CASSFAAGQGIQYF. This sequence joins TRBV7-9 and TRBJ2-4; 9 nucleotides line up with TRBD1. V gave up 3 bases and J gave up 10 bases; unmatched junction bases: 7. The CDR3 length is 14 residues. From germline, CDR1 is SEHNR and CDR2 FQNEAQ (reference sequence). Full variable domain (missing parts from reference TRBV7-9 and TRBJ2-4): DTGVSQNPRHKITKRGQNVTFRCDPISEHNRLYWYRQTLGQGPEFLTYFQNEAQLEKSRLLSDRFSAERPKGSFSTLEIQRTEQGDSAMYLCASSFAAGQGIQYFGAGTRLSVL.